This T cell receptor (beta chain) comes out of a study of vaccination and CD4 T cells after COVID-19. One entry per CDR3 protein, called by TCRdb with MiXCR from the PCR reads. This sample yields approximately 40,000 distinct CDR3 sequences, of which around 35% are seen a single time; approximately 5% belongs to the top ten. This sample's time point: late sampling 161 to 241 days after vaccination in a few convalescent patients. Before Alpha, Beta and Delta appeared in the US, convalescents tested positive (March–late 2020). V shed 3 bases and J shed 3 bases, with 5 bases lying between them. The length of the CDR3 is 13 residues. Germline-derived CDR1 and CDR2 are MRHNA and SNTAGT.

The sample consisted of CD4+ T cells from blood, taken about 7 months after SARS-CoV-2 vaccination. J is TRBJ2-2 and V is TRBV6-4; the D gene is possibly TRBD2 (5 bases). The sequence came from a human donor who had recovered from COVID-19. The CDR3, as DNA: TGTGCCAGCAGTGAGCGGGACACCGGGGAGCTGTTTTTT. Protein: CASSERDTGELFF.